This TCR beta chain was sequenced during a study of immune evolution from preneoplasia to lung adenocarcinoma (dated by TCRdb to the early 2020s). Background for the entire study: HLA loss of heterozygosity was seen in approximately 6.5%, 16% and 36% of AIS, MIA and ADC lesions, and in no AAH lesions. Immune contexture across lung adenocarcinoma precursors and invasive adenocarcinoma was profiled using immune gene expression, TCR sequencing and multiplex immunofluorescence. Resected precursor lesions (AAH, AIS, MIA) and invasive adenocarcinomas were each compared against paired morphologically normal lung tissue. The sample size was set by how many specimens were available, not by a prior power calculation. The immune data were combined with whole exome sequencing and methylation data from the same cohort of nodules. In total, the cohort included 50 or so patients with pulmonary nodules, all of whom underwent surgical resection. TCR sequencing data came from approximately 49 patients. The study reported that around 100 samples were used for TCR sequencing. POLYSOLVER was used to infer class I HLA alleles from exome data, and LOHHLA was used to detect allele-specific HLA loss. What the authors observed across the whole study: The findings were based on association rather than direct causation, and larger cohorts with long-term follow-up and longitudinal biopsies were deemed needed. Because all patients were from Japan and China, applicability to Western populations was uncertain. KRAS-mutant nodules showed the highest T cell clonality compared with EGFR-mutant or double wild-type lesions. The highest clonality was observed in normal lung, whereas higher T cell density and diversity but lower clonality appeared to be present in later-stage lesions. Top T cell clone frequencies were highest in normal lung and appeared to decrease progressively from AAH through AIS, MIA and invasive adenocarcinoma.

The patients had resection in Japan or China between 2014 and 2017. Histologic diagnosis of each case was confirmed independently by two lung cancer pathologists on H&E slides. To enrich premalignant or tumor cells for nucleic acid extraction, macro-dissection was performed after pathologic assessment. FFPE tissue was used for DNA isolation with the AllPrep DNA/RNA FFPE Kit. There are 15 amino acids in the CDR3, from cysteine to phenylalanine inclusive. Only the CDR3 DNA is retained, 45 bases long and in frame from the first base. V has 5 bases trimmed and J has 3 bases trimmed; junction bases matching no gene number 6. CDR1 is given as MNHEY and CDR2 as SVGAGI, both from the germline V gene. A note on this clone: It has no known antigen specificity. Nothing much larger sits one base from this clone, and base qualities are not available.

TCR beta CDR3 regions were sequenced from DNA using the immunoSEQ hsTCRbeta Kit. In the original analysis: TCR sequencing data were analysed with the ImmunoSEQ Analyzer. T cell clonality was defined as 1 minus Pielou's evenness, as computed on productive rearrangements. The inverse Simpson index, applied to productive templates, was used to measure T cell diversity. T cell density was defined as TCR beta template counts normalized to usable DNA, with usable DNA estimated by amplification and sequencing of housekeeping genes. TCR metrics were compared across histologic stages using two-sided Kruskal-Wallis tests. The table was pulled from immuneACCESS by TCRdb, which kept in-frame rearrangements only. Such tables lose some clones; where checked, under half of the loss comes from unresolved V genes, and the rest has no known cause. V, J and clone size are taken as reported in that table, and D and trimming were inferred from the DNA itself. The sample table records about 4,000 clones; approximately 90% of these occur just once. The top ten hold almost 4% of the sample.

The TCR was taken from a donor older than 65 with lung adenocarcinoma. The chain uses TRBV6-5 and TRBJ2-7; the junction holds 11 bases that match TRBD2. Input material: FFPE minimally invasive lung adenocarcinoma tissue. The sample's cell subset or site label is to be understood as: micro-invasive lung adenocarcinoma (MIA). This receptor has the CDR3 CASSTGLAGFYEQYF. The nucleotide sequence is given as TGTGCCAGCAGTACCGGACTAGCGGGTTTCTACGAGCAGTACTTC.